The following is a T cell receptor beta chain sequence with its context. The entry originates in a study of OX40 agonist ivuxolimab in advanced cancers. There are 11 residues in the CDR3. Trimming took off 9 bases at V and 12 bases at J, with 18 bases between the two ends. Germline values: CDR1 WNHNN, CDR2 SYGVQD (reference sequence). Data came from immunoSEQ multiplex PCR; TCRdb stores just in-frame clones and leaves some out. In the table there are 65,000 to 95,000 clones, roughly 91% of which are singletons. The receptor was isolated from an adult with an advanced solid tumor such as melanoma, head and neck, liver or kidney cancer. The input for sequencing was CD4+ or CD8+ T cells sorted from blood, taken in a trial of the OX40 agonist ivuxolimab. This chain links TRBV10-1 with TRBJ2-7; D is possibly TRBD1 (6 bases). The CDR3 region has the DNA TGCGCCAGGATGAGCTGGGACAATGTGTACTTC. Residues: CARMSWDNVYF.